This T cell receptor beta chain was profiled in a study of identical twins. Findings of the study overall: The study found that models underestimated out-of-frame TCR alpha sharing in monozygotic twins. Memory repertoires showed no such pattern, whereas abundant cord blood beta clonotypes carried fewer insertions. Twin-shared out-of-frame alpha sequences were enriched for low generation probability.

Germline V gives CDR1 SSHAT, CDR2 FNYEAQ (reference sequence). CDR3 length equals 13 residues. cDNA molecules carried unique molecular identifiers, and template switching added a universal primer site. TCRdb fed the 5' RACE reads into MiXCR, producing one record per CDR3 protein. The table records 450,000 or so distinct CDR3 sequences, 13% to 15% of them present only once. This clonotype was recorded many times. The antigen is unknown. Sequence at one end of the junction differs from germline and may be a read error. The sample was also reused in another study, on yellow fever vaccine responses in identical twins.

The sequenced sample consisted of CD4+ T cells sorted from blood. This sequence was found in a woman aged 18-29 years in good health. V gene TRBV7-7 combines with J gene TRBJ2-5; 7 nucleotides line up with TRBD2. The CDR3 DNA is TGTGCTAGCAGCCCAGCGGGACGAGAGACCCAGTACTTC. Amino acids: CASSPAGRETQYF. Filled out from reference TRBV7-7 and TRBJ2-5, the complete variable domain reads GAGVSQSPRYKVTKRGQDVTLRCDPISSHATLYWYQQALGQGPEFLTYFNYEAQPDKSGLPSDRFSAERPEGSISTLTIQRTEQRDSAMYRCASSPAGRETQYFGPGTRLLVL.